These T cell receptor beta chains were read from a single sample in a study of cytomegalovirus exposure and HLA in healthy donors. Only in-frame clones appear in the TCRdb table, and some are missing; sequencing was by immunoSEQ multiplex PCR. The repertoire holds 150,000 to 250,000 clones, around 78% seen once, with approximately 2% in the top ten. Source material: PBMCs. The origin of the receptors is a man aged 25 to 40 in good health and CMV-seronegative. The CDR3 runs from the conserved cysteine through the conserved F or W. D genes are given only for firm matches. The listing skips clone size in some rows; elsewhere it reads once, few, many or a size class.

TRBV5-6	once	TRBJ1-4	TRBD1	TGTGCCAGCAGCCGGGGACAGAACCTACATGAAAAACTGTTTTTT	CASSRGQNLHEKLFF
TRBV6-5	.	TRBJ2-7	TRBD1	TGTGCCAGCAGTCAGGGACAGGGGGCGCTTCGTGAGCAGTACTTC	CASSQGQGALREQYF
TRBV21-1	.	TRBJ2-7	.	TGTGCCAGCAGCAAAGTTTTACGGGGATCCGAGCAGTACTTC	CASSKVLRGSEQYF
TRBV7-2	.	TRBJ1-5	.	TGTGCCAGCAGCCCAGGTGGAAGCAATCAGCCCCAGCATTTT	CASSPGGSNQPQHF
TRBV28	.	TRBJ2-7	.	TGTGCCAGCAGCCGCCCCCGGGGGAACTCCTACGAGCAGTACTTC	CASSRPRGNSYEQYF
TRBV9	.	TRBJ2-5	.	TGTGCCAGCAGCGCGGGACTGGGGACCCAGTACTTC	CASSAGLGTQYF
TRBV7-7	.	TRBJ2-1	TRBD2	TGTGCTAGCAGCCGGGGACAGGGAGGACTAGCGGGAGGTGGCTCCTACAATGAGCAGTTCTTC	CASSRGQGGLAGGGSYNEQFF
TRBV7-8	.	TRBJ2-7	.	TGTGCCAGCAGCTTAGCCGTCCACGAGCAGTACTTC	CASSLAVHEQYF
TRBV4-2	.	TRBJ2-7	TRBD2	TGTGCCAGCAGCCAAGAGCGGGAGGGCCTCTACGAGCAGTACTTC	CASSQEREGLYEQYF
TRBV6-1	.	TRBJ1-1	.	TGTGCCAGCATCCGGTCGGGCGGGGAAAGGTCTGAAGCTTTCTTT	CASIRSGGERSEAFF
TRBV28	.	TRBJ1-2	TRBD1	TGTGCCAGCAGTTCAGTAGCTACAGGGGGCCATGGCTACACCTTC	CASSSVATGGHGYTF
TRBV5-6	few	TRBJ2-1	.	TGTGCCAGCAGACGGGACATGAACAATGAGCAGTTCTTC	CASRRDMNNEQFF
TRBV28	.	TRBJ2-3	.	TGTGCCAGCAGCTCAACCCCAACCCCGGGGACAGATACGCAGTATTTT	CASSSTPTPGTDTQYF
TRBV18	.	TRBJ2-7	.	TGTGCCAGCTCTAAAAGTGGTACTTCCCTGGAGCAGTACTTC	CASSKSGTSLEQYF
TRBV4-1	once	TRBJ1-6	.	TGCGCCAGCAGCCAAGTCCCAGGACAGAGCTCCTATAATTCACCCCTCCACTTT	CASSQVPGQSSYNSPLHF
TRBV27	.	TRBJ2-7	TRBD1	TGTGCCAGCAGTTTACAGGGGGCTTACGAGCAGTACTTC	CASSLQGAYEQYF
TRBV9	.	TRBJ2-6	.	TGTGCCAGCAGCGTCTTCAGGGCTGGGGCCAACGTCCTGACTTTC	CASSVFRAGANVLTF
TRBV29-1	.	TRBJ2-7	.	TGCAGCGTTGAATCGAGAACGACCTACGAGCAGTACTTC	CSVESRTTYEQYF
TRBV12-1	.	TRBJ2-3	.	TGTGCCAGCATTTCCCCTCTTGCGGGGGAGCTTAGCACAGATACGCAGTATTTT	CASISPLAGELSTDTQYF
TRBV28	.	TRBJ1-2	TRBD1	TGTGCCAGCAGTCCCTCGGACAGGGGGACGCGTGGCTACACCTTC	CASSPSDRGTRGYTF
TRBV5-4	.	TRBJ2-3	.	TGTGCCAGCAGCTCCGGGACAGATACGCAGTATTTT	CASSSGTDTQYF
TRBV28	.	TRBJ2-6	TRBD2	TGTGCCAGCAGTCAGATACCGGGACTAGCGGGAGGCCAAGCCGGGGCCAACGTCCTGACTTTC	CASSQIPGLAGGQAGANVLTF
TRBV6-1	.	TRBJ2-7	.	TGTGCCAGCAAGGGGCAGTATTACGAGCAGTACTTC	CASKGQYYEQYF
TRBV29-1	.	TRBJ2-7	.	TGCAGCGCCATCGAAACAGGGATTCCCTACGAGCAGTACTTC	CSAIETGIPYEQYF
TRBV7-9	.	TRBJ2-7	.	TGTGCCAGCAGTGTAGATGGGGCCGCCTCCGAGCAGTACTTC	CASSVDGAASEQYF
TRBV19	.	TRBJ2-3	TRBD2	TGTGCCAGTAGTAGAACGTCTAGCGGGAGAGATACGCAGTATTTT	CASSRTSSGRDTQYF
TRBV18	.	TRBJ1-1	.	TGTGCCAGCTCTGTGGGAGGGCAGGGGAACACTGAAGCTTTCTTT	CASSVGGQGNTEAFF
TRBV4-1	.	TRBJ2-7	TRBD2	TGCGCCAGCAGCCAGGGTCCTTGGACTAGCGGGAGGGCCTACGAGCAGTACTTC	CASSQGPWTSGRAYEQYF
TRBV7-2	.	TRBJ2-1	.	TGTGCCAGCAGCTTACCAAGGGGAATGGGGTACAATGAGCAGTTCTTC	CASSLPRGMGYNEQFF
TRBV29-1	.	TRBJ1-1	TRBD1	TGCAGCGTCCGAAGGGACAGTTCCGACACTGAAGCTTTCTTT	CSVRRDSSDTEAFF
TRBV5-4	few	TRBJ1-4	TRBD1	TGTGCCAGCAGCTTCGACAGGGCCACATCGGATGAAAAACTGTTTTTT	CASSFDRATSDEKLFF
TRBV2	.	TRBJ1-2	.	TGTGCCAGCAGTCCGAACCCCACATACTATGGCTACACCTTC	CASSPNPTYYGYTF
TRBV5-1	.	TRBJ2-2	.	TGCGCCAGCAGCTTGGGAGGGATGAACACCGGGGAGCTGTTTTTT	CASSLGGMNTGELFF
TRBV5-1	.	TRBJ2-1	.	TGCGCCAGCAGCTTTAGCGGCGGGAATGAGCAGTTCTTC	CASSFSGGNEQFF
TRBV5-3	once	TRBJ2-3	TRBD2	TGTGCCAGAAGCTTGCTGGCTAGCGGCTACACAGATACGCAGTATTTT	CARSLLASGYTDTQYF
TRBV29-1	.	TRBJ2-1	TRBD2	TGCATCACGAGCGGGGAGTACAATGAGCAGTTCTTC	CITSGEYNEQFF
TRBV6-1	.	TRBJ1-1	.	TGTGCCAGCAGTGCCCCCAACTACGGCGTGAACACTGAAGCTTTCTTT	CASSAPNYGVNTEAFF
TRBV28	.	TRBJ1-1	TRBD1	TGTGCCAGCAGTTGGGACAGCTTTAACACTGAAGCTTTCTTT	CASSWDSFNTEAFF
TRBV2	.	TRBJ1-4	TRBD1	TGTGCCAGCAGTAGGGGGCCATTAGTTGCAACTAATGAAAAACTGTTTTTT	CASSRGPLVATNEKLFF
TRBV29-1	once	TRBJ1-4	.	TGCAGCGTTGTTGGGGGGGTTTTAGGGGAAAAACTGTTTTTT	CSVVGGVLGEKLFF
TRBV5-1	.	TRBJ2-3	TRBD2	TGCGCCAGCAGCTTGGGACTAGCGGGATCAACAGATACGCAGTATTTT	CASSLGLAGSTDTQYF
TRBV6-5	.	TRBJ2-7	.	TGTGCCAGCAGTTACACAGTCGGGGACTACGAGCAGTACTTC	CASSYTVGDYEQYF
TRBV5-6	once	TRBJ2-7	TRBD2	TGTGCCAGCAGCTTGGGTCTAGCGGGCGTCTCCTACGAGCAGTACTTC	CASSLGLAGVSYEQYF
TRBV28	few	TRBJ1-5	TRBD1	TGTGCCAGCAGTAAAGGCAACAGGGGGGGAAATCAGCCCCAGCATTTT	CASSKGNRGGNQPQHF
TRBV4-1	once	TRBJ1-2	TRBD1	TGCGCCAGCAGCCAAGATATCTACGTCCGGGACAGAAACTATGGCTACACCTTC	CASSQDIYVRDRNYGYTF
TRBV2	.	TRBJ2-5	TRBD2	TGTGCCAGCAGTGGGGGTAGCGGGAGGAACCAAGAGACCCAGTACTTC	CASSGGSGRNQETQYF